Following are 3 T cell receptor beta chains from one sample sequenced in a study of beta chain features in type 1 diabetes. Study-wide findings and caveats: Moderate but significant shortening of TCRB CDR3s was recorded in all four CD4+ subsets from Type 1 diabetes patients.

Their antigens remain unidentified. Expressed TCRB transcripts were sequenced, since all the RNA that had been isolated was reverse transcribed. Generated by immunoSEQ multiplex PCR, the TCRdb table keeps only in-frame clones and is missing some. The sample consists of roughly 330,000 clones, approximately 13% of them appearing once. Sequenced material: naive CD4+ T cells from blood. These receptors came from a young woman with type 1 diabetes.

This clone showed up just a few times. The J gene is TRBJ2-7, the V gene TRBV5-6; unclear D gene. This CDR3 has 15 residues. Germline V lookup: CDR1 SGHDT, CDR2 YYEEEE. Trimming removed 1 base at V and 3 bases at J, with 14 bases between. Here the CDR3 reads CASSLRRKRYYEQYV. The CDR3 nucleotides read TGTGCCAGCAGCTTGCGACGGAAGAGATACTACGAGCAGTACGTC.

CDR3 residues: CASSGSPTGGRRTEAFF. CDR3 nucleotides: TGTGCCAGTAGTGGGTCCCCGACAGGGGGCAGGAGGACTGAAGCTTTCTTT. The chain is built from TRBV19 and TRBJ1-1, with 10 nucleotides matching TRBD1. Germline loops: CDR1 LNHDA, CDR2 SQIVND (reference sequence). CDR3 length: 17 residues. V shed 5 bases and J 5 bases; nucleotides not matched to a gene: 14.

This rearrangement joins TRBV21-1 to TRBJ2-4; the D call in the table, TRBD2, was not verified against the DNA. TRBV21-1 is given as a pseudogene. This CDR3 is built from 15 residues. CDR3 bases: TGTGCCAGCAGCCTAGCGGTTCTAGCCAAAAACATTCAGTACTTC. Its translation: CASSLAVLAKNIQYF.